This T cell receptor beta chain was found in a study of Ad26.COV2.S vaccination and SARS-CoV-2 variants. About the study: Vaccine-arm donor from the placebo-controlled COV1001 Ad26.COV2.S trial. Donor got 5x10^10 or 1x10^11 viral particles of Ad26.COV2.S.

Germline CDR1 reads SGHNT; CDR2 reads YYREEE (reference sequence). This CDR3 contains 14 residues. V was cut by 4 bases and J by 4 bases, with 14 bases left in between. This table comes from immunoSEQ multiplex PCR, and its TCRdb copy is limited to in-frame clones, with some not included. The data contain about 420,000 clones, approximately 90% of them singletons. The treatment is: over 15 received Ad26.COV2.S at low or high dose, single or two shots; a few received placebo; per-sample allocation not given. The investigators took samples on day 63 after the first vaccine or placebo injection. The receptor comes from a person between 18 and 65 years old who received the Ad26.COV2.S COVID-19 vaccine or a placebo. The chain joins TRBV5-4 to TRBJ2-5, with D uncertain. Sequencing was performed on peripheral blood, taken in a trial of Ad26.COV2.S vaccine versus placebo. CDR3 amino acids: CASSVGSWGETQYF. The CDR3 DNA follows: TGTGCCAGCAGCGTCGGGTCTTGGGGAGAGACCCAGTACTTC.